Following are 2 T cell receptor beta chains from one sample sequenced in a study of cytotoxic CD8 clonotypes in ibrutinib-treated CLL. Generated by immunoSEQ multiplex PCR, the TCRdb table keeps only in-frame clones and is missing some. This table has 200,000 to 250,000 clones, about four fifths appearing once. Sequences were derived from PBMCs, sampled after 12 months of ibrutinib treatment. The receptors were sampled from a human donor with chronic lymphocytic leukemia.

This sequence joins TRBV19 and TRBJ2-1, with D possibly being TRBD2 (5 bases). This CDR3 spans 13 amino acids. Trimming pared 6 bases from V and 2 bases from J, leaving 8 bases between. Germline values: CDR1 LNHDA, CDR2 SQIVND (reference sequence). CDR3 sequence (DNA): TGTGCCAGTAGATGGAGGACCTACAATGAGCAGTTCTTC. This sequence encodes CASRWRTYNEQFF.

The gene calls are TRBV7-2 and TRBJ2-1; no firm D call. There are 13 residues in the CDR3. The germline V gene encodes CDR1 SGHTA and CDR2 FQGNSA. Trimming stripped 1 base from V and 6 bases from J, with 7 bases between. The CDR3 sequence: CASSLVGRNEQFF. CDR3 sequence (DNA): TGTGCCAGCAGCTTAGTAGGCCGCAATGAGCAGTTCTTC.